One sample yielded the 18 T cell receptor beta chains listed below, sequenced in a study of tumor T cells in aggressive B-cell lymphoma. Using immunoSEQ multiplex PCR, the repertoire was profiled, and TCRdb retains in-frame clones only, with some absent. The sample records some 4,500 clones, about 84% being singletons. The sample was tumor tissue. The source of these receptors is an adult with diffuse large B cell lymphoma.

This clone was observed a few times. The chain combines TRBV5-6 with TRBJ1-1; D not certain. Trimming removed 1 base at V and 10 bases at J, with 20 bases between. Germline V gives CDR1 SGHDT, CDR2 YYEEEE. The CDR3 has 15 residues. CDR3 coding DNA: TGTGCCAGCAGCTTGCTTGTGAGTGAGGCGGAGGCAGCTTTCTTT. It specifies CASSLLVSEAEAAFF.

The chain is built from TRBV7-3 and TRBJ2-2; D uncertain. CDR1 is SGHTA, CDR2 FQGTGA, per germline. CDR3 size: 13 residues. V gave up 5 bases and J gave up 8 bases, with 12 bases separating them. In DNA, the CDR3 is TGTGCCAGCAGCCCTCCTCGCGAAGGGGAGCTGTTTTTT. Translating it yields CASSPPREGELFF.

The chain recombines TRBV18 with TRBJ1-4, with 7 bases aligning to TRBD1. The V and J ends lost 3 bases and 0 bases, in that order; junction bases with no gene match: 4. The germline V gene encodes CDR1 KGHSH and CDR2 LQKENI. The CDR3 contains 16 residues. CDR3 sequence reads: CASSPPGTATNEKLFF. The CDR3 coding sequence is TGTGCCAGCTCACCGCCAGGGACAGCAACTAATGAAAAACTGTTTTTT.

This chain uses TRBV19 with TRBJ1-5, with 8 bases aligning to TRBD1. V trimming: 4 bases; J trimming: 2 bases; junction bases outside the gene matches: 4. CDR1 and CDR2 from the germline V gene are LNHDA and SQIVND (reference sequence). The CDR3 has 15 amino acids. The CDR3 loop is CASSRATGGNQPQHF. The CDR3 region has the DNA TGTGCCAGTAGTAGGGCGACAGGGGGCAATCAGCCCCAGCATTTT.

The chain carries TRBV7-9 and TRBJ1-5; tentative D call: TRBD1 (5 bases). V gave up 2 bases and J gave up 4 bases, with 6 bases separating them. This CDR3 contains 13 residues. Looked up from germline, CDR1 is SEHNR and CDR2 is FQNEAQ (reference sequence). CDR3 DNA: TGTGCCAGCAGCTTAAGGGGTAATCAGCCCCAGCATTTT. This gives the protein CASSLRGNQPQHF.

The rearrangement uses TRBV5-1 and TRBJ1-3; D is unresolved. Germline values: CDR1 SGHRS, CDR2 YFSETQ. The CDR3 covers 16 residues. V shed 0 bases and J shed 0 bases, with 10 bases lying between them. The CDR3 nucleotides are TGCGCCAGCAGCTTGGAACGGTTTAGCTCTGGAAACACCATATATTTT. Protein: CASSLERFSSGNTIYF.

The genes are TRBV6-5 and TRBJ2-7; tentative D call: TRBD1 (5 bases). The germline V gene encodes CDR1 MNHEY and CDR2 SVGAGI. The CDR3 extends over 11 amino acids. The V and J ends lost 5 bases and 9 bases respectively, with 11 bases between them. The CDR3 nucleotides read TGTGCCAGCAGTCAGGGAAGGGGGCAGTACTTC. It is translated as CASSQGRGQYF.

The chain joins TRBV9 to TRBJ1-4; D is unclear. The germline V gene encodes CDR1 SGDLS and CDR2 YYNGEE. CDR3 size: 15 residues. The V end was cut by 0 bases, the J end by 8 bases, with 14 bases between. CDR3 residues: CASSVDLTNGEKLFF. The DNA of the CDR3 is TGTGCCAGCAGCGTAGACTTAACAAACGGGGAAAAACTGTTTTTT.

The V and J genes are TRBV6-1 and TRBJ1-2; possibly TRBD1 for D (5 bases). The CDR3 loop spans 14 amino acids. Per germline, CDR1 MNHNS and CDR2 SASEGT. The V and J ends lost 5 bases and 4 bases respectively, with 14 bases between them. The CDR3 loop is CASSSGALIYGYTF. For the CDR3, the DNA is TGTGCCAGCAGTTCTGGGGCCCTAATCTATGGCTACACCTTC.

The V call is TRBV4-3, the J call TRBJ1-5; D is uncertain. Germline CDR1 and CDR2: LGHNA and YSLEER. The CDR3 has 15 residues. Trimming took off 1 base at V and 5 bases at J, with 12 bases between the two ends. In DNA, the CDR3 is TGCGCCAGCAGCCAAGTCGTCTACGGAGATCAGCCCCAGCATTTT. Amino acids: CASSQVVYGDQPQHF.

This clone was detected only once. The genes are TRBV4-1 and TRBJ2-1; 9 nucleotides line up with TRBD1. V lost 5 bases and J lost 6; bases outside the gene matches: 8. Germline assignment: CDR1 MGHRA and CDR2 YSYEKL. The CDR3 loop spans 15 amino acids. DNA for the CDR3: TGCGCCAGCAGCTCGACAGGGGGTTCACGCAATGAGCAGTTCTTC. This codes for CASSSTGGSRNEQFF.

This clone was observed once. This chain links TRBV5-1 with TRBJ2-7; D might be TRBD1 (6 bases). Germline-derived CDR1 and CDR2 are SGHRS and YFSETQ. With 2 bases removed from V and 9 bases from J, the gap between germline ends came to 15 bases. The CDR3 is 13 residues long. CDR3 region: CASSFEDSQGQYF. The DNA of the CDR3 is TGCGCCAGCAGCTTCGAGGACAGCCAGGGGCAGTACTTC.

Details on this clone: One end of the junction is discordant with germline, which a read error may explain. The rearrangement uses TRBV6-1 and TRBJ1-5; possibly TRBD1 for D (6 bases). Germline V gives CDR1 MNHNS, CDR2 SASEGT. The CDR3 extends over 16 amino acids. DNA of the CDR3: TGTGCCGGCAGTGAAGGATGGGGGCGAAGCAATCAGCCCCAGCATTTT. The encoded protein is CAGSEGWGRSNQPQHF.

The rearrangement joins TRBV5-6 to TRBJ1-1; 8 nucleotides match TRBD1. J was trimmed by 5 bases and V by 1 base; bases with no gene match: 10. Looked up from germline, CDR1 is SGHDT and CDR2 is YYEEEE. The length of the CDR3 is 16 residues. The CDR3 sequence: CASSLSDWTGLTEAFF. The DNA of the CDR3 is TGTGCCAGCAGCTTGAGTGATTGGACAGGGCTGACTGAAGCTTTCTTT.

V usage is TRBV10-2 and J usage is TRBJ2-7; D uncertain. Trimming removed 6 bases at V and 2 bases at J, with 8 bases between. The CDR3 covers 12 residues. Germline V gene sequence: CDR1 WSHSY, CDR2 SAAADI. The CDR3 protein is CASSANTYEQYF. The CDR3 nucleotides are TGCGCCAGCAGCGCCAACACCTACGAGCAGTACTTC.

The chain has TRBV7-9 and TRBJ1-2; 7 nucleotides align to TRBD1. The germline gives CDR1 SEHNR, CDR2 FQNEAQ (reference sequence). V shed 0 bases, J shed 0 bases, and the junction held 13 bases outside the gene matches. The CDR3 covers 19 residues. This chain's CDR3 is CASSLADRRSLKANYGYTF. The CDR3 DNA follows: TGTGCCAGCAGCTTAGCGGACAGGAGGTCGTTGAAAGCTAACTATGGCTACACCTTC.

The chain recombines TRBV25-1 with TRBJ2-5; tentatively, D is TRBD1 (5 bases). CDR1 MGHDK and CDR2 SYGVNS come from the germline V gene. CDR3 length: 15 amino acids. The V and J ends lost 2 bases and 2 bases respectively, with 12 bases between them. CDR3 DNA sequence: TGTGCCAGCAGTGAAAGCAAGACAGCTCAAGAGACCCAGTACTTC. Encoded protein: CASSESKTAQETQYF.

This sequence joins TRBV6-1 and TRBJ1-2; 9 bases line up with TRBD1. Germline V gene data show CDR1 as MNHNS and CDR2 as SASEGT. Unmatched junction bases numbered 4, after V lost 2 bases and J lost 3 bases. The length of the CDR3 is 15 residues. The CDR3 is CASSEKGTGHYGYTF. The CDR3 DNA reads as TGTGCCAGCAGTGAAAAGGGGACAGGGCACTATGGCTACACCTTC.